This entry concerns a single T cell receptor (beta chain). Its antigen is unknown. No base quality information exists; no much larger clone differs at one position. The CDR3 regions of human TCRbeta chains were analyzed by immunosequencing. In the source study's methods: TCRs in the repertoires were compared against a reference library of SARS-CoV-2-specific TCRs that had been generated with the MIRA antigen-specificity platform. Breadth meant the fraction of unique TCRs that were SARS-CoV-2-associated, whereas depth meant the fraction of total T cells that were SARS-CoV-2-associated. Using the MIRA data, every spike-specific TCR was mapped to the spike region that the TCR reacted to and assigned to either a CD4 or a CD8 class. Log10-transformed breadth and depth values were compared by one-way ANOVA with Sidak's multiple comparisons tests. Not all clones reach the TCRdb copy of this immuneACCESS table, which keeps in-frame sequences only. Checked studies attribute under half of the gap to unresolved V genes and leave the rest unexplained. V and J calls plus clone size are reproduced from that table; the DNA served to infer D and trimming. The sample table contains 140,000 to 150,000 clones; only one count was recorded for around 93% of them. The ten largest clones take up roughly 9% of the sample.

According to the study, the label for this sample's time point signals: baseline before first vaccination. Vaccinee samples were obtained from the UK trials COV001 and COV002, which included a single-blind randomized controlled phase 2/3 trial of AZD1222 (ChAdOx1 nCoV-19) in healthy adults. Trial participant PBMC samples were collected at day 0 and day 28 after the second dose for TCRbeta chain sequencing. The data were obtained in a study of T cell responses to AZD1222 COVID-19 vaccine (dated by TCRdb to about 2021). Broadly, across the study: Because spike-specific TCR depth and breadth did not differ between the two schedules, AZD1222 recipients who got a second dose at roughly 4 weeks were pooled with those who got a second dose at roughly 12 weeks. A total of about 230 trial participants underwent TCR sequencing, of whom some 210 received two doses of AZD1222 and about 25 received two doses of the MenACWY control vaccine. Trial participants were enrolled into age subgroups of 18-55, 56-69 and 70-plus years, which contained around 140, 26 and 57 TCR-sequenced participants, respectively. Here is what the overall study found, with its caveats: Because no day 14 peak-response samples were available, the repertoires could be characterized only after the peak T cell response. Participants were mostly white British, with more females than males. The authors suggested clonal diversity may have been underestimated. The 56-69-year group was small, and its depth increase did not reach significance, likely because of low power. Conclusions about previously exposed vaccinees were limited because only a handful of AZD1222 recipients were SARS-CoV-2 seropositive at baseline. Epitopes outside the regions mutated in the B.1.351 and B.1.1.7 variants were reportedly recognized by nearly half of the unique spike-specific TCRs. The vaccine-associated CD4 TCRs covered the entire spike protein, and the dominant responses fell in regions 160-218 and 743-854. A significant rise in spike-specific TCR breadth and depth was observed after two AZD1222 doses relative to day 0 and relative to MenACWY recipients.

Specimen: peripheral blood, collected on day 0 of AZD1222 vaccination. This TCR came from an adult in good health.

The CDR3 in this case is CASSTQGAGTEAFF. The sequence in DNA is TGTGCCAGCAGCACCCAGGGGGCAGGTACTGAAGCTTTCTTT. The sequence links TRBV7-8 to TRBJ1-1; 8 of the junction bases match TRBD1. Inclusive of the bounding cysteine and phenylalanine, the CDR3 is 14 residues long. Only CDR3 DNA remains: 42 bases, in frame from the first base. CDR1 and CDR2, per the germline V gene, are SGHVS and FQNEAQ. At the junction V is shortened by 5 bases and J by 5 bases; bases outside the gene matches: 7.